This TCR beta chain was sequenced during a study of blood T cell repertoires in COVID-19. Study-level information: The United States, Italy and Spain provided the acute and convalescent COVID-19 samples.

Some clones are missing from TCRdb's copy, which holds only in-frame ones; the method was immunoSEQ multiplex PCR. The sample consists of about 120,000 clones, more than 75% of them appearing once. Germline loops: CDR1 MNHNY, CDR2 SVGAGI (reference sequence). The CDR3 has 15 residues. With V trimmed by 8 bases and J by 2 bases, 7 bases remained unmatched. The rearrangement links TRBV6-6 to TRBJ2-1; 9 bases are a match to TRBD1. Sequencing was performed on peripheral blood. The receptor comes from a woman in her 50s with acute or convalescent COVID-19. The CDR3 is CASQIRDRAYNEQFF. The CDR3 coding sequence is TGTGCCAGCCAGATACGGGACAGGGCCTACAATGAGCAGTTCTTC.